What follows describes a single T cell receptor (beta chain). Per germline, CDR1 MNHEY and CDR2 SVGAGI. The CDR3 length is 14 residues. V was trimmed by 7 bases and J by 0 bases, leaving 12 bases between them. This sample was included in a study of cytomegalovirus exposure and HLA in healthy donors. PCR involved 60 Vbeta and 13 Jbeta primers. Profiling relied on immunoSEQ multiplex PCR, and the TCRdb table lists in-frame clones only, not all of them. Here the sample spans under 90,000 clones, more than 70% being singletons. The chain carries TRBV6-5 and TRBJ1-1; TRBD1 is a possible D gene (6 bases). The sequencing sample was made of PBMCs. This TCR was sampled from a man aged 40-50 years in good health and CMV-seronegative. The CDR3 bases are TGTGCCAGCATCCGACAGGCTATGAACACTGAAGCTTTCTTT. Its protein is CASIRQAMNTEAFF.